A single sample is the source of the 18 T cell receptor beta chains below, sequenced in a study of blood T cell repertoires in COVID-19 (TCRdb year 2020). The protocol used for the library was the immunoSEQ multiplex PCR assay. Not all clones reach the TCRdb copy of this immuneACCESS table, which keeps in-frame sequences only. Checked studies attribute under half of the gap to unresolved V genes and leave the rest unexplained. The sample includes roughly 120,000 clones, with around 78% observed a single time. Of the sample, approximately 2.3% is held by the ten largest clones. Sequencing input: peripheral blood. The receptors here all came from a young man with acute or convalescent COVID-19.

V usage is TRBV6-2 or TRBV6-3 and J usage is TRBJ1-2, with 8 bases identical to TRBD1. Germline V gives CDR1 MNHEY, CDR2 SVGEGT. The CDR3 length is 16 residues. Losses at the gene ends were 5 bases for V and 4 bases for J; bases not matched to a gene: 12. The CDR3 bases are TGTGCCAGCAGTCAGCCCACAGGGGGTGCTGCCTATGGCTACACCTTC. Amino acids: CASSQPTGGAAYGYTF.

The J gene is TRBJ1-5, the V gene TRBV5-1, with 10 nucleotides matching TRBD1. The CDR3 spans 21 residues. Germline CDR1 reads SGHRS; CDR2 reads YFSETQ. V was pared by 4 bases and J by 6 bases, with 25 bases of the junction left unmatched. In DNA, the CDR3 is TGCGCCAGCAGCCCCGAGGGGGCCACCGGGACAGGGGAATTATGGAGTCAGCCCCAGCATTTT. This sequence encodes CASSPEGATGTGELWSQPQHF. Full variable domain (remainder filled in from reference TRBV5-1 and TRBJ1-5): KAGVTQTPRYLIKTRGQQVTLSCSPISGHRSVSWYQQTPGQGLQFLFEYFSETQRNKGNFPGRFSGRQFSNSRSEMNVSTLELGDSALYLCASSPEGATGTGELWSQPQHFGDGTRLSIL.

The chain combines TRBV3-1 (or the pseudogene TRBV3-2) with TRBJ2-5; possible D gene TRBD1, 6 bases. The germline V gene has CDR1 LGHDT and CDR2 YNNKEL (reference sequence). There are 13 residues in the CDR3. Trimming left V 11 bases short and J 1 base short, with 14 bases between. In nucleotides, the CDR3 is TGTGCCGTAAGACCCAGGGGCCAAGAGACCCAGTACTTC. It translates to CAVRPRGQETQYF.

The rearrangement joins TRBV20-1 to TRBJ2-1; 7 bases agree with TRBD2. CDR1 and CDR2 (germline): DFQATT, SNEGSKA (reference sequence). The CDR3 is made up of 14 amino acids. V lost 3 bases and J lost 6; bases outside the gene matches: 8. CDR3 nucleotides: TGCAGTGCTAGTAGGGAGGGTGGGCCCAATGAGCAGTTCTTC. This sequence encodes CSASREGGPNEQFF.

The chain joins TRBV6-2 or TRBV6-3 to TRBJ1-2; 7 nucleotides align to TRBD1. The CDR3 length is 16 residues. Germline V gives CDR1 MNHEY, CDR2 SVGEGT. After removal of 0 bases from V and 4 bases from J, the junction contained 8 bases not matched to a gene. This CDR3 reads CASSYSEETGPYGYTF. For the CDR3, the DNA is TGTGCCAGCAGTTACTCAGAAGAGACAGGGCCCTATGGCTACACCTTC.

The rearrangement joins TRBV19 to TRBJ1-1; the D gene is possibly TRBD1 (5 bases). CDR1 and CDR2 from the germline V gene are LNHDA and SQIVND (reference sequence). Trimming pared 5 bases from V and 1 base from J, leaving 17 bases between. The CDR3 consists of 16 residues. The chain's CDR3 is CASSSGFWTTNTEAFF. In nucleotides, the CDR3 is TGTGCCAGTAGTTCCGGATTTTGGACAACGAACACTGAAGCTTTCTTT.

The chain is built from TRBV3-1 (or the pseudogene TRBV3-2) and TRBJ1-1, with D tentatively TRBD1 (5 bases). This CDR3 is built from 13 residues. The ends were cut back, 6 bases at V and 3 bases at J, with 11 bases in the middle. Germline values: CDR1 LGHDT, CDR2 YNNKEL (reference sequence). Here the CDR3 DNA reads TGTGCCAGCAGTCAAACCAGGGACACTGAAGCTTTCTTT. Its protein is CASSQTRDTEAFF.

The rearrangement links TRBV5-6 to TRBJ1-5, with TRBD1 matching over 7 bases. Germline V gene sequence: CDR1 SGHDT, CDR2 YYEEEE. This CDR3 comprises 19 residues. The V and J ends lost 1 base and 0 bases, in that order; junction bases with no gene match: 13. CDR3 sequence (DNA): TGTGCCAGCAGCTTGTCGAGGGGGCGGTCTTCCTATAGCAATCAGCCCCAGCATTTT. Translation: CASSLSRGRSSYSNQPQHF.

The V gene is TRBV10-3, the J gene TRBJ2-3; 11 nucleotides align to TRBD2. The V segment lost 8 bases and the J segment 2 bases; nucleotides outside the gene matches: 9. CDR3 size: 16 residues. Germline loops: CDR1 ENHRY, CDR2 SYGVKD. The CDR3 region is CAIQSNSGGATDTQYF. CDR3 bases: TGTGCCATCCAGTCAAATAGCGGGGGGGCCACAGATACGCAGTATTTT.

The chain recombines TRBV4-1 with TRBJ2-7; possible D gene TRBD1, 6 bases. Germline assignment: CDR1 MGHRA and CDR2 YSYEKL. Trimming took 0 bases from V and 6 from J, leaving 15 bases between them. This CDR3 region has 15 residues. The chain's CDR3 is CASSQEGTRGSEQYF. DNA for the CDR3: TGCGCCAGCAGCCAAGAGGGGACCAGGGGAAGCGAGCAGTACTTC.

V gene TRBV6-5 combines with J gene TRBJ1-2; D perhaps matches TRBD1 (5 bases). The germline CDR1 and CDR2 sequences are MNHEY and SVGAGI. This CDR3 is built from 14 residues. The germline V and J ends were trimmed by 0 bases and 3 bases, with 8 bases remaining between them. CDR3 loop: CASSYSLGDYGYTF. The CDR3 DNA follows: TGTGCCAGCAGTTACTCGTTAGGGGACTATGGCTACACCTTC.

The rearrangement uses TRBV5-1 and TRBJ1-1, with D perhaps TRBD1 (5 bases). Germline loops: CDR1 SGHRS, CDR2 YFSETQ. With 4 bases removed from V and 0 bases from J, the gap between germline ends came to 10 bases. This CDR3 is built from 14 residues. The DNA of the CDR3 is TGCGCCAGCAGCCTGGGACTGGTGAACACTGAAGCTTTCTTT. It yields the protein CASSLGLVNTEAFF.

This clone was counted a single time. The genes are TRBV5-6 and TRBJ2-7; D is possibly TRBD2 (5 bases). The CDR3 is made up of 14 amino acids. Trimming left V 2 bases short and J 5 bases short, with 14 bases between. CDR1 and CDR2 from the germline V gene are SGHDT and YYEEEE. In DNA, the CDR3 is TGTGCCAGCAGCTTCGAGGAGGTGTTCAACGAGCAGTACGTC. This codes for CASSFEEVFNEQYV.

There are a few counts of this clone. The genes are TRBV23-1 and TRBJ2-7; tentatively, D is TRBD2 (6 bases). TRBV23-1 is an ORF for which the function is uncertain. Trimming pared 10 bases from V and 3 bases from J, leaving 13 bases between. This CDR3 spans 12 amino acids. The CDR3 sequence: CAKPSERYEQYV. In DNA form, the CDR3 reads TGCGCCAAACCTAGCGAGCGCTACGAGCAGTACGTC.

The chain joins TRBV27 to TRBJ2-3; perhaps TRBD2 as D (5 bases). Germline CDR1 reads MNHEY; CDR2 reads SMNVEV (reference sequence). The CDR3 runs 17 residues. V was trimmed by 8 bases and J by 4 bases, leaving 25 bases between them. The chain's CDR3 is CASRQLKDFLSADTQYF. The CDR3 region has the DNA TGTGCCAGCCGCCAACTTAAGGATTTTCTTAGCGCAGATACGCAGTATTTT.

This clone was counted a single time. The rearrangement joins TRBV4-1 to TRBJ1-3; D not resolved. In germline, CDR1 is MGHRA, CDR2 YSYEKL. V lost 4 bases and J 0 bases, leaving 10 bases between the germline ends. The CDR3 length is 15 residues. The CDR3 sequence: CASSLGQSSGNTIYF. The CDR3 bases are TGCGCCAGCAGCCTGGGCCAGAGCTCTGGAAACACCATATATTTT.

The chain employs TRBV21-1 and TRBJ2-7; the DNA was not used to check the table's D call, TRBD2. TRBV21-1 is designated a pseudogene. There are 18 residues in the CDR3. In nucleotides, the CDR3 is TGTGCCAGCAGCAGGCCCCCTACTAGCGGGGGTCCCTTGTACGAGCAGTACGTC. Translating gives CASSRPPTSGGPLYEQYV.

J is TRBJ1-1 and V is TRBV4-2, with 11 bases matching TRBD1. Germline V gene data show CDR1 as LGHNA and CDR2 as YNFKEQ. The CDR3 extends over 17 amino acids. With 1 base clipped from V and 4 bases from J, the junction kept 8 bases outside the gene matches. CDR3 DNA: TGTGCCAGCAGCCAAGTCTGGACAGGGGGCGCGGGCACTGAAGCTTTCTTT. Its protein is CASSQVWTGGAGTEAFF.